The clone carrying this TCR beta chain has more than one count but fewer than ten. Its antigen remains unidentified. CDR1 is SGDLS and CDR2 is YYNGEE in the germline V gene. The CDR3 has 14 amino acids. V was shortened by 4 bases and J by 1 base, with 9 bases between the two germline ends. This sample stems from a study of cytomegalovirus exposure and HLA in healthy donors. Whole-study results and caveats: Donors belonging to an Asian-associated ancestry cluster reportedly showed fewer N-insertions in productive TCRs than the roughly 670-donor mean, according to what a later analysis found.

The primer mix had 60 Vbeta and 13 Jbeta primers. The repertoire was sequenced with immunoSEQ multiplex PCR; TCRdb's copy has only in-frame clones and lacks some. This sample has 95,000 to 110,000 clones, with 76% found just once. The sequencing input was PBMCs. The TCR was taken from a woman between 18 and 30 years old in good health and CMV-seropositive. This chain uses TRBV9 with TRBJ2-4; D unresolved. The CDR3 nucleotides are TGTGCCAGCAGCCCAGACTTCGCCAAAAACATTCAGTACTTC. Residues: CASSPDFAKNIQYF.